This T cell receptor (beta chain) was documented in a study of T cell responses to AZD1222 COVID-19 vaccine. Regarding the study as a whole: Only 5 or 6 people who got AZD1222 tested seropositive at baseline. Donors were largely white British and mainly female; clonal diversity was possibly underestimated.

The protocol was immunoSEQ multiplex PCR, while the TCRdb copy is restricted to in-frame clones and leaves out a portion. In the table there are roughly 120,000 clones, 80% to 90% of which are singletons. Turning to this clone: The antigen is unknown.

In germline, CDR1 is LGHNA, CDR2 YSLEER. The CDR3 is 14 amino acids. V lost 4 bases, J lost 4 bases, and 5 bases stayed unmatched. Sequencing was performed on peripheral blood, taken on day 0 of MenACWY control vaccination. This receptor was identified in an adult in good health. The gene calls are TRBV4-3 and TRBJ1-2; 8 bases align to TRBD1. The CDR3 DNA reads as TGCGCCAGCAGCCCCGGACAGGGCGTCTATGGCTACACCTTC. Amino acids: CASSPGQGVYGYTF.